The 12 T cell receptor beta chains below were found in one sample sequenced in a study of T cell responses to AZD1222 COVID-19 vaccine. Measured with immunoSEQ multiplex PCR; TCRdb has only the in-frame clones, and not every one. The sample contains about 73,000 clones, approximately 92% of which appear only once. The sequences come from peripheral blood, collected 28 days after the second AZD1222 dose. The receptors come from an adult who received the AZD1222 COVID-19 vaccine.

The V and J genes are TRBV24-1 and TRBJ2-5; D remains ambiguous. Trimming stripped 4 bases from V and 5 bases from J, with 13 bases between. Germline V CDR1 and CDR2: KGHDR, SFDVKD. This CDR3 spans 14 amino acids. The CDR3 region is CATSDPHPPETQYF. CDR3 DNA: TGTGCCACCAGTGACCCTCACCCACCGGAGACCCAGTACTTC.

V and J are TRBV7-8 and TRBJ2-1, with 11 nucleotides matching TRBD2. V shed 3 bases and J 9 bases; nucleotides not matched to a gene: 19. From germline, CDR1 is SGHVS and CDR2 FQNEAQ. This CDR3 comprises 19 residues. CDR3 nucleotides: TGTGCCAGCAGCTTCACTACCCTTGAGACTAGCGGGACGGGGGGTGAGCAGTTCTTC. Translating gives CASSFTTLETSGTGGEQFF.

The chain employs TRBV19 and TRBJ1-4, with 7 bases matching TRBD1. Germline CDR1 reads LNHDA; CDR2 reads SQIVND (reference sequence). The CDR3 totals 13 residues. The J segment lost 10 bases and the V segment lost 3 bases, leaving 5 bases of the junction unmatched. The CDR3 loop reads CASSIGQVGKLFF. The CDR3 coding sequence is TGTGCCAGTAGTATTGGACAGGTGGGAAAACTGTTTTTT.

The J gene is TRBJ2-2, the V gene TRBV5-1, with D possibly called TRBD1 or TRBD2 (5 bases each). Germline V gene lookup returns CDR1 SGHRS and CDR2 YFSETQ. V dropped 5 bases and J dropped 1 base, with 12 bases sitting between them. CDR3 length: 15 residues. For the CDR3, the DNA is TGCGCCAGCAGTCGGGACGGCCTGAACACCGGGGAGCTGTTTTTT. Translated, it gives CASSRDGLNTGELFF. Looking up the rest from reference TRBV5-1 and TRBJ2-2 gives the full variable domain: KAGVTQTPRYLIKTRGQQVTLSCSPISGHRSVSWYQQTPGQGLQFLFEYFSETQRNKGNFPGRFSGRQFSNSRSEMNVSTLELGDSALYLCASSRDGLNTGELFFGEGSRLTVL.

Comments on this clone: The junction departs from germline at one end; a sequencing error may be responsible. The chain carries TRBV23-1 and TRBJ2-7; 9 nucleotides agree with TRBD1. TRBV23-1 carries the ORF label, with uncertain function. The CDR3 has 16 residues. The CDR3 loop is CASNQSRTGASYEQYF. The DNA for the CDR3 is TGCGCCAGCAATCAATCTCGGACAGGGGCCTCCTACGAGCAGTACTTC.

This chain links TRBV30 with TRBJ1-1; D is unresolved. The CDR3 has 14 amino acids. Germline CDR1 is GTSNPN and CDR2 is SVGIG (reference sequence). Trimming removed 1 base from V and 6 bases from J, with 15 bases in between. Here the CDR3 reads CAWSGRVSYAEAFF. For the CDR3, the DNA is TGTGCCTGGAGTGGAAGGGTTAGTTATGCTGAAGCTTTCTTT.

This chain connects TRBV5-1 to TRBJ1-5; no clear D gene. The CDR3 length is 14 residues. Trimming shortened V by 5 bases and J by 3 bases, and 12 bases separated the two germline ends. Germline lookup yields CDR1 SGHRS and CDR2 YFSETQ. CDR3: CASSPGGFNQPQHF. The CDR3 DNA is TGCGCCAGCAGTCCGGGTGGGTTCAATCAGCCCCAGCATTTT.

This rearrangement joins TRBV5-1 to TRBJ1-2; 9 nucleotides agree with TRBD1. J was trimmed by 7 bases and V by 0 bases; bases with no gene match: 1. The CDR3 is 13 residues long. Germline V lookup: CDR1 SGHRS, CDR2 YFSETQ. In nucleotides, the CDR3 is TGCGCCAGCAGCTTGGGACAGGGGGGTGGCTACACCTTC. It translates to CASSLGQGGGYTF.

The V and J genes are TRBV4-2 and TRBJ2-3; the D call may be TRBD1 or TRBD2 (6 bases each). Trimming left V 0 bases short and J 5 bases short, with 12 bases between. This CDR3 contains 15 residues. CDR1 is LGHNA and CDR2 is YNFKEQ in the germline V gene. For the CDR3, the DNA is TGTGCCAGCAGCCAAGAGGGGGGCGGGTTAGATACGCAGTATTTT. It translates to CASSQEGGGLDTQYF.

The chain employs TRBV7-2 and TRBJ2-1, with D perhaps TRBD2 (6 bases). Trimming stripped 8 bases from V and 0 bases from J, with 14 bases between. This CDR3 has 15 amino acids. CDR1 is SGHTA and CDR2 is FQGNSA in the germline V gene. CDR3 in DNA: TGTGCCAGCTGGGACTTCCCGAGCTCCTACAATGAGCAGTTCTTC. Protein sequence: CASWDFPSSYNEQFF.

The V and J genes are TRBV11-3 and TRBJ1-1; tentatively, D is TRBD1 (6 bases). The V and J ends lost 1 base and 1 base respectively, with 10 bases between them. The CDR3 consists of 15 residues. The germline V gene has CDR1 SGHNT and CDR2 YENEEA. This chain's CDR3 is CASSLGPGANTEAFF. CDR3 coding DNA: TGTGCCAGCAGCTTAGGCCCAGGGGCGAACACTGAAGCTTTCTTT.

The J gene is TRBJ1-5, the V gene TRBV7-6; 7 bases match TRBD1. CDR3 size: 16 residues. J gave up 5 bases and V 2 bases, and 9 bases lay outside the gene matches. Germline V gene sequence: CDR1 SGHVS, CDR2 FNYEAQ. The DNA for the CDR3 is TGTGCCAGCAGCTTAAGGGGGCAGGGTCAGGATCAGCCCCAGCATTTT. Its protein product is CASSLRGQGQDQPQHF.